The rows below give T cell receptor beta chains drawn from one sample of a study of CD8 T cells in Susac syndrome. TCRdb re-analysed the immunoSEQ multiplex PCR reads in MiXCR, keeping a single row per CDR3 protein. The data show 150,000 or so distinct CDR3 sequences, roughly 95% seen once. Specimen: CD4+ T cells from PBMCs. These receptor sequences come from a human donor with multiple sclerosis. Both conserved end residues are part of each CDR3. The D gene is left open where the match is weak. Size is stated for part of the rows, as once, few or many counts, or as a class when the clone is expanded.

D	V	size	J	DNA	CDR3
TRBD1	TRBV6-1	NA	TRBJ1-4	TGTGCCAGCAGCTGGACAGGGGCGGAAAAACTGTTTTTT	CASSWTGAEKLFF
NA	TRBV4-2	NA	TRBJ2-1	TGTGCCAGCAGCTCCTTAGCGGCCGGGGGTGGTGAGCAGTTCTTC	CASSSLAAGGGEQFF
TRBD2	TRBV10-3	few	TRBJ2-7	TGTGCCATCAGTGAGTCCCTAGCGGGGCCCTCATCCTACGAGCAGTACTTC	CAISESLAGPSSYEQYF
TRBD1	TRBV2	NA	TRBJ1-5	TGTGCCAGCCGGGACAGCCGCAATCAGCCCCAGCATTTT	CASRDSRNQPQHF
NA	TRBV4-1	NA	TRBJ2-5	TGCGCCAGCAGCGAAGGGGCAGCGGAGGCACAAGAGACCCAGTACTTC	CASSEGAAEAQETQYF
NA	TRBV10-3	once	TRBJ2-7	TGTGCCATCACGACAGGCACCTACGAGCAGTACTTC	CAITTGTYEQYF
NA	TRBV4-1	NA	TRBJ2-2	TGCGCCAGCAGCGGCCCCCCCGGGGACACCGGGGAGCTGTTTTTT	CASSGPPGDTGELFF
TRBD1	TRBV6-5	NA	TRBJ2-7	TGTGCCAGCAGTTACCAGGGGGCGAGCTCCTACGAGCAGTACTTC	CASSYQGASSYEQYF
TRBD2	TRBV27	once	TRBJ2-2	TGTGCCAGCAGTTTAAGGAGTGGGACTAGCGGGATTGTCACCGGGGAGCTGTTTTTT	CASSLRSGTSGIVTGELFF
NA	TRBV7-9	NA	TRBJ1-3	TGTGCCAGCAGCTCGAACAGGGACACCATATATTTT	CASSSNRDTIYF
NA	TRBV2	NA	TRBJ2-1	TGTGCCAGCATCGTAACACCCAATGAGCAGTTCTTC	CASIVTPNEQFF
NA	TRBV28	once	TRBJ1-4	TGTGCCAGCAGTCCCCATGGGGGGGAGAAGGATGAAAAACTGTTTTTT	CASSPHGGEKDEKLFF
NA	TRBV30	NA	TRBJ1-2	TGTGCCTTAAATCTTGGTGGCTACACCTTC	CALNLGGYTF
TRBD2	TRBV5-4	once	TRBJ2-2	TGTGCCAGCAGCTTGGGGACTAGCAGAGACACCGGGGAGCTGTTTTTT	CASSLGTSRDTGELFF
NA	TRBV4-2	NA	TRBJ1-2	TGTGCCAGCAGCCAAGATCTCCCAGGTCTGGGCTACACCTTC	CASSQDLPGLGYTF
NA	TRBV25-1	NA	TRBJ2-1	TGTGCCAGCAGTGAGACAGTCAGGGAGCAGTTCTTC	CASSETVREQFF
TRBD1	TRBV4-1	NA	TRBJ2-7	TGCGCCAGCAGCCAAGAGTGGTCCCGGGACAGGGTTCCCTACGAGCAGTACTTC	CASSQEWSRDRVPYEQYF
NA	TRBV30	NA	TRBJ1-2	TGTGCCTGGCTACGGGATAAGGGCTACACCTTC	CAWLRDKGYTF